The subject of this entry is one TCR beta chain. The target antigen is unknown. These data come from a study of T cell responses to AZD1222 COVID-19 vaccine. Germline CDR1 and CDR2: LNHNV and YYDKDF (reference sequence). Deletions cut 7 bases from V and 1 base from J, with 10 bases between. This CDR3 contains 13 residues. Study results and limitations: The study reported that nearly half of spike-specific TCRs target unmutated variant regions. Seropositive status at baseline applied to only five or six AZD1222 recipients. After two AZD1222 doses, spike-specific TCR breadth and depth rose versus day 0. The donor cohort was predominantly white British with a female majority, and clonal diversity may have been underestimated.

TCRdb keeps only in-frame clones here, not all; method: immunoSEQ multiplex PCR. The sample includes 63,000 or so clones, 65% to 90% of them seen just once. This receptor was obtained from an adult in good health. The chain recombines TRBV15 with TRBJ2-5; maybe TRBD1 (6 bases). The sample in question was peripheral blood, obtained on day 0 of AZD1222 vaccination. The CDR3 DNA sequence: TGTGCCACCAACAGGGTAGCCCAAGAGACCCAGTACTTC. Translated: CATNRVAQETQYF.